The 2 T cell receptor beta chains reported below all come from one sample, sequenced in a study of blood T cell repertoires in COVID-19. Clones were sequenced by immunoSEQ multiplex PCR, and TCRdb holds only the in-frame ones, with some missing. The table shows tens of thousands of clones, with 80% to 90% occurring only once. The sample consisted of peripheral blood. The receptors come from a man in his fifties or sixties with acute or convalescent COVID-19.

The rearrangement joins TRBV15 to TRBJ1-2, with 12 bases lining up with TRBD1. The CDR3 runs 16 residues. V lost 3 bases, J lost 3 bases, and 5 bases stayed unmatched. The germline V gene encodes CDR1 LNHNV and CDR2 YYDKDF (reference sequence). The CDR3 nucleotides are TGTGCCACCAGCAGGTGGGACAGGGGGCAGTACTATGGCTACACCTTC. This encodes CATSRWDRGQYYGYTF.

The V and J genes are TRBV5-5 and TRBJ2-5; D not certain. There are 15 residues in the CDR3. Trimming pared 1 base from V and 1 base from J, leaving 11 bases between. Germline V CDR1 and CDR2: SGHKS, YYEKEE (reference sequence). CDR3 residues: CASSLSATAQETQYF. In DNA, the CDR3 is TGTGCCAGCAGCTTGAGTGCCACTGCCCAAGAGACCCAGTACTTC.